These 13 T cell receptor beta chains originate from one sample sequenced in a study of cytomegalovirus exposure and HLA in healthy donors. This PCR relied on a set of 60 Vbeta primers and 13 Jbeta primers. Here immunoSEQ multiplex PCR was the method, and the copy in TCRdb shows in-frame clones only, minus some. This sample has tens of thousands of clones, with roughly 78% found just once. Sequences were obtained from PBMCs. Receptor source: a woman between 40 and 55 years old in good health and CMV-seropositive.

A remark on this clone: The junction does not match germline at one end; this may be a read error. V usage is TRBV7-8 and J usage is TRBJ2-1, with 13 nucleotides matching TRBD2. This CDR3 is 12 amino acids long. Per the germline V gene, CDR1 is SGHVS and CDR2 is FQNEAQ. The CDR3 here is CASSDPGLAGIF. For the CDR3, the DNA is TGTGCCAGCAGCGACCCGGGACTAGCGGGGATCTTC.

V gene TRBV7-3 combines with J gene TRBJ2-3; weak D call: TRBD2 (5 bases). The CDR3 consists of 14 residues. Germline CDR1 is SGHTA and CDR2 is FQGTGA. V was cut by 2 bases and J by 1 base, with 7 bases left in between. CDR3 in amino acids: CASSLAGGTDTQYF. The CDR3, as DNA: TGTGCCAGCAGCTTAGCCGGGGGCACAGATACGCAGTATTTT.

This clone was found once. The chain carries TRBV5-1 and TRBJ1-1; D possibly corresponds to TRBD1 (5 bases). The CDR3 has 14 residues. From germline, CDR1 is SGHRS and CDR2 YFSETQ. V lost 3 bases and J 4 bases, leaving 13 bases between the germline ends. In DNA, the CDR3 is TGCGCCAGCAGCTCCGGACCCGGGGGCACTGAAGCTTTCTTT. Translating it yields CASSSGPGGTEAFF.

The CDR3 DNA reads TGTGCCAGCAGCTTGGGGGTCGGGACAGGGGGCCAAGATACGCAGTATTTT. Translated: CASSLGVGTGGQDTQYF. The V call is TRBV7-9, the J call TRBJ2-3; 12 nucleotides align to TRBD1. Trimming took 3 bases from V and 5 from J; bases not matched to a gene: 9. This CDR3 has 17 residues. The germline V gene has CDR1 SEHNR and CDR2 FQNEAQ (reference sequence). Together with reference TRBV7-9 and TRBJ2-3, the CDR3 gives the full variable domain: DTGVSQNPRHKITKRGQNVTFRCDPISEHNRLYWYRQTLGQGPEFLTYFQNEAQLEKSRLLSDRFSAERPKGSFSTLEIQRTEQGDSAMYLCASSLGVGTGGQDTQYFGPGTRLTVL.

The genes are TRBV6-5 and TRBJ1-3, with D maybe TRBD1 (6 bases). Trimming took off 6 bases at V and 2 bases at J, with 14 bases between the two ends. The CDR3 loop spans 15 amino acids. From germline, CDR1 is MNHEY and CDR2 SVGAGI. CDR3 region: CASRMTRTAGNTIYF. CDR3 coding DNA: TGTGCCAGCAGAATGACTCGGACAGCTGGAAACACCATATATTTT.

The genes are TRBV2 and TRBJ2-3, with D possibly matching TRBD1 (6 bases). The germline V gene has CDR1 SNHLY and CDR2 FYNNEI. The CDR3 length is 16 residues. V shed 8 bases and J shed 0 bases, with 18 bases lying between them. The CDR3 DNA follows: TGTGCCAGCTTAGAGGGGACACCGACTAGCACAGATACGCAGTATTTT. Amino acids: CASLEGTPTSTDTQYF.

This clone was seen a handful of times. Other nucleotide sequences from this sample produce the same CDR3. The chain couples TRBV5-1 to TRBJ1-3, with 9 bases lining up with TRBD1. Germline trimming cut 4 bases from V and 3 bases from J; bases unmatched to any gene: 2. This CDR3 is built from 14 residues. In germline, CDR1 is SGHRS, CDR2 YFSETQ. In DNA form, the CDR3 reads TGCGCCAGCAGCCCGGGACAGGGTGGAAACACCATATATTTT. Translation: CASSPGQGGNTIYF.

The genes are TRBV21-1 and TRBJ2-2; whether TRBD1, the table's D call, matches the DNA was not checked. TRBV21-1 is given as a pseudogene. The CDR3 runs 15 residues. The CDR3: CASSKQGSLAGELFF. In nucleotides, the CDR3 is TGTGCCAGCAGCAAACAGGGAAGTTTGGCCGGGGAGCTGTTTTTT.

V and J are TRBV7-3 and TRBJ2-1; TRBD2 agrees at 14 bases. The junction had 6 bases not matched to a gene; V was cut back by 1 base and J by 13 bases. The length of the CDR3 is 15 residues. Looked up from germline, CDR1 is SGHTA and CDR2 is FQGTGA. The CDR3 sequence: CASSLMTSGGADQFF. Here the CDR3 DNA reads TGTGCCAGCAGCTTAATGACTAGCGGGGGGGCAGATCAGTTCTTC.

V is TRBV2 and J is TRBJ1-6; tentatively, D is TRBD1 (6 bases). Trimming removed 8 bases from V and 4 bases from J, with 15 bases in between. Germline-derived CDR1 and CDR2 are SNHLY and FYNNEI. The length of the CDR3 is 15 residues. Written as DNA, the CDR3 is TGTGCCAGCGGTGGTGGACAGAGTTATAATTCACCCCTCCACTTT. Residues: CASGGGQSYNSPLHF.

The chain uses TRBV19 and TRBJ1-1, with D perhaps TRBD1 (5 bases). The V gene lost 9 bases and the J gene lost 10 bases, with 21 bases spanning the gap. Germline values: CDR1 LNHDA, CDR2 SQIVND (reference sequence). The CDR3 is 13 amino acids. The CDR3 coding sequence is TGTGCCAGCGGCGGGGGTAAGGACTTTGGAGCTTTCTTT. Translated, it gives CASGGGKDFGAFF.

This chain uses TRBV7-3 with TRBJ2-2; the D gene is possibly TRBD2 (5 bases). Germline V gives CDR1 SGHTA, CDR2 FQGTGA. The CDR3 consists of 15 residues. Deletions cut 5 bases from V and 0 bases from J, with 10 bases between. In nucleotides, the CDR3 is TGTGCCAGCAGCATCGGGAATTCGAACACCGGGGAGCTGTTTTTT. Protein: CASSIGNSNTGELFF. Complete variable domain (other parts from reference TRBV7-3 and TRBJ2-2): GAGVSQTPSNKVTEKGKYVELRCDPISGHTALYWYRQSLGQGPEFLIYFQGTGAADDSGLPNDRFFAVRPEGSVSTLKIQRTERGDSAVYLCASSIGNSNTGELFFGEGSRLTVL.

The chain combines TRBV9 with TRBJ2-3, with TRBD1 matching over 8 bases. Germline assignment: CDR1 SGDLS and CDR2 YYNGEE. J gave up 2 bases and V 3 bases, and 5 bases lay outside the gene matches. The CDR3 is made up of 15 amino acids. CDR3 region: CASSATGAPTDTQYF. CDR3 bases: TGTGCCAGCAGCGCGACAGGGGCCCCCACAGATACGCAGTATTTT.